The rows below give T cell receptor beta chains drawn from one sample of a study of CD8 T cells in ankylosing spondylitis. TCRdb redid the calling of the 5' RACE reads with MiXCR, one entry per CDR3 protein. The data show about 840,000 distinct CDR3 sequences, 12% seen once. Source material: blood, either unsorted or a sorted T cell fraction (not recorded which). Every receptor here comes from a male donor with ankylosing spondylitis. Both conserved end residues are part of each CDR3. The order of the fields is CDR3 protein, CDR3 DNA, clone size, V gene, J gene, D gene. The D gene is left open where the match is weak. Not every row has a clone size; where given, it reads once, few, many or a size class.

CDR3aa: CASTPGTGIYEQYF; CDR3nt: TGCGCCAGCACCCCCGGGACAGGGATCTACGAGCAGTACTTC; abundance: -; v_gene: TRBV5-1; j_gene: TRBJ2-7; d_gene: TRBD1
CDR3aa: CASTRSGSTYEQYF; CDR3nt: TGTGCCAGCACTCGTAGCGGCTCTACCTACGAGCAGTACTTC; abundance: many; v_gene: TRBV6-2/TRBV6-3; j_gene: TRBJ2-7; d_gene: -
CDR3aa: CATSRDNQNFNEQFF; CDR3nt: TGTGCCACCAGCAGAGATAATCAGAATTTCAATGAGCAGTTCTTC; abundance: few; v_gene: TRBV15; j_gene: TRBJ2-1; d_gene: -
CDR3aa: CASSLGRLAVQETQYF; CDR3nt: TGTGCCAGCAGCTTAGGACGGCTAGCGGTCCAAGAGACCCAGTACTTC; abundance: -; v_gene: TRBV7-9; j_gene: TRBJ2-5; d_gene: TRBD2
CDR3aa: CASSYARLHEQYF; CDR3nt: TGTGCCAGCAGTTATGCCCGCCTTCACGAGCAGTACTTC; abundance: -; v_gene: TRBV6-2/TRBV6-3; j_gene: TRBJ2-7; d_gene: -
CDR3aa: CAWSVRAGTYNEQFF; CDR3nt: TGTGCCTGGAGTGTACGAGCGGGGACCTACAATGAGCAGTTCTTC; abundance: -; v_gene: TRBV30; j_gene: TRBJ2-1; d_gene: TRBD2
CDR3aa: CSVLGTSRTYEQYF; CDR3nt: TGCAGCGTCCTCGGGACTAGCCGTACCTACGAGCAGTACTTC; abundance: many; v_gene: TRBV29-1; j_gene: TRBJ2-7; d_gene: TRBD2
CDR3aa: CASSFSWGWTDTQYF; CDR3nt: TGTGCCAGCAGTTTTTCCTGGGGCTGGACAGATACGCAGTATTTT; abundance: few; v_gene: TRBV27; j_gene: TRBJ2-3; d_gene: -
CDR3aa: CAISESIGANTEAFF; CDR3nt: TGTGCCATCAGTGAGTCTATAGGAGCGAACACTGAAGCTTTCTTT; abundance: few; v_gene: TRBV10-3; j_gene: TRBJ1-1; d_gene: -
CDR3aa: CASSYGTGVRNTEAFF; CDR3nt: TGTGCCAGCAGTTACGGGACAGGGGTTCGGAACACTGAAGCTTTCTTT; abundance: many; v_gene: TRBV6-5; j_gene: TRBJ1-1; d_gene: TRBD1
CDR3aa: CSARSGTAYDSQPQHF; CDR3nt: TGCAGTGCTAGATCTGGGACAGCCTACGACTCGCAGCCCCAGCATTTT; abundance: -; v_gene: TRBV20-1; j_gene: TRBJ1-5; d_gene: TRBD1
CDR3aa: CASSLKVSADTQYF; CDR3nt: TGTGCCAGCAGCTTAAAGGTGTCCGCAGATACGCAGTATTTT; abundance: few; v_gene: TRBV7-2; j_gene: TRBJ2-3; d_gene: -
CDR3aa: CASSLGVGPSSPLHF; CDR3nt: TGTGCCAGCAGCTTAGGGGTGGGACCGAGTTCACCCCTCCACTTT; abundance: -; v_gene: TRBV7-9; j_gene: TRBJ1-6; d_gene: -
CDR3aa: CASSWRGQGAGYTF; CDR3nt: TGTGCCAGCAGTTGGCGGGGGCAGGGGGCCGGCTACACCTTC; abundance: -; v_gene: TRBV25-1; j_gene: TRBJ1-2; d_gene: TRBD1
CDR3aa: CSNRGLTYEQYF; CDR3nt: TGCAGCAACAGGGGGCTCACCTACGAGCAGTACTTC; abundance: -; v_gene: TRBV20-1; j_gene: TRBJ2-7; d_gene: TRBD1
CDR3aa: CASSLIPQNEQFF; CDR3nt: TGTGCCAGCAGCTTAATCCCCCAAAATGAGCAGTTCTTC; abundance: few; v_gene: TRBV7-2; j_gene: TRBJ2-1; d_gene: -
CDR3aa: CASRRYRAERSSSYEQYF; CDR3nt: TGTGCCAGCAGGCGTTATCGGGCCGAACGATCTAGCTCCTACGAGCAGTACTTC; abundance: once; v_gene: TRBV6-1; j_gene: TRBJ2-7; d_gene: -
CDR3aa: CASSPMRFTGELFF; CDR3nt: TGCGCCAGCAGCCCGATGCGTTTCACCGGGGAGCTGTTTTTT; abundance: few; v_gene: TRBV4-3; j_gene: TRBJ2-2; d_gene: -
CDR3aa: CASPSGGGSYNEQFF; CDR3nt: TGTGCCAGCCCTAGCGGAGGAGGGAGTTACAATGAGCAGTTCTTC; abundance: -; v_gene: TRBV6-1; j_gene: TRBJ2-1; d_gene: TRBD2
CDR3aa: CASSFGFGRHPYEQYF; CDR3nt: TGTGCCAGCAGCTTCGGGTTCGGCAGACACCCCTACGAGCAGTACTTC; abundance: few; v_gene: TRBV7-2; j_gene: TRBJ2-7; d_gene: -
CDR3aa: CATADSFSGGGGYTF; CDR3nt: TGTGCCACAGCGGACAGTTTTAGCGGCGGAGGGGGCTACACCTTC; abundance: -; v_gene: TRBV24-1; j_gene: TRBJ1-2; d_gene: -
CDR3aa: CSARLGGLNQPQHF; CDR3nt: TGCAGTGCTAGACTCGGGGGGCTAAATCAGCCCCAGCATTTT; abundance: -; v_gene: TRBV20-1; j_gene: TRBJ1-5; d_gene: -
CDR3aa: CASSNRDSRWGEQFF; CDR3nt: TGTGCCAGCAGCAACCGGGACAGCAGATGGGGTGAGCAGTTCTTC; abundance: few; v_gene: TRBV7-6; j_gene: TRBJ2-1; d_gene: TRBD1
CDR3aa: CASRGQGVQTGELFF; CDR3nt: TGTGCCAGCAGGGGACAGGGGGTTCAGACCGGGGAGCTGTTTTTT; abundance: -; v_gene: TRBV6-1; j_gene: TRBJ2-2; d_gene: TRBD1
CDR3aa: CASSPSAGNQPQHF; CDR3nt: TGTGCCAGCTCACCATCTGCGGGGAATCAGCCCCAGCATTTT; abundance: -; v_gene: TRBV18; j_gene: TRBJ1-5; d_gene: -
CDR3aa: CASSARDRGSNTEAFF; CDR3nt: TGTGCCAGCAGCGCCAGGGACAGGGGTTCGAACACTGAAGCTTTCTTT; abundance: many; v_gene: TRBV7-8; j_gene: TRBJ1-1; d_gene: TRBD1
CDR3aa: CSALAGGPSSYNEQFF; CDR3nt: TGCAGTGCCCTAGCGGGGGGCCCGAGCTCCTACAATGAGCAGTTCTTC; abundance: many; v_gene: TRBV20-1; j_gene: TRBJ2-1; d_gene: TRBD2
CDR3aa: CASSLNTGTNLYEQYF; CDR3nt: TGTGCCAGCAGTTTAAATACAGGGACTAACCTCTACGAGCAGTACTTC; abundance: few; v_gene: TRBV12-3/TRBV12-4; j_gene: TRBJ2-7; d_gene: -